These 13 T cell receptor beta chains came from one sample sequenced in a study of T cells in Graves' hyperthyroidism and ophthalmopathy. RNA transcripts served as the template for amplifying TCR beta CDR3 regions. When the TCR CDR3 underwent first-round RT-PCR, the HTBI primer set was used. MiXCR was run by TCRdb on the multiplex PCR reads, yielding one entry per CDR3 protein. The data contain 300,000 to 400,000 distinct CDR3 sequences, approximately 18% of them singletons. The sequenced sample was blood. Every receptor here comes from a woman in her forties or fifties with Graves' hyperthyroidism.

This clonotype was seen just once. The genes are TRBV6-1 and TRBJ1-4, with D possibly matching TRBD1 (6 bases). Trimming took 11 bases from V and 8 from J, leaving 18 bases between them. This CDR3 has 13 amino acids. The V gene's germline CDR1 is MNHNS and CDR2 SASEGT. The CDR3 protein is CAGQTGGNEKLFF. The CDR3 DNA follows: TGTGCCGGCCAGACAGGAGGTAACGAAAAACTGTTTTTT.

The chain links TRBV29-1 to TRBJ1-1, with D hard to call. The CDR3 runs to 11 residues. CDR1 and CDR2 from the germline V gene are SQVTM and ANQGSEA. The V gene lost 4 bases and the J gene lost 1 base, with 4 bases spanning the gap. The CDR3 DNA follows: TGCAGCGTTGTTCGGAACACTGAAGCTTTCTTT. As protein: CSVVRNTEAFF.

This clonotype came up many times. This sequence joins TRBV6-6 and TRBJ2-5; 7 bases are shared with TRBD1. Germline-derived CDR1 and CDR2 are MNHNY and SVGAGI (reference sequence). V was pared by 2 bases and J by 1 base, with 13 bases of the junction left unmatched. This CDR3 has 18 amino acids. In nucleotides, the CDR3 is TGTGCCAGCAGTTACGAGGGGTCACAGGGGTCGATCCAAGAGACCCAGTACTTC. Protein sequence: CASSYEGSQGSIQETQYF.

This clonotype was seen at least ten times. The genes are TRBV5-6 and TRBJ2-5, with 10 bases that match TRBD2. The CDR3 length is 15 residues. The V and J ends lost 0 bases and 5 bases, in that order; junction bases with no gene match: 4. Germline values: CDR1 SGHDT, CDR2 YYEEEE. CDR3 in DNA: TGTGCCAGCAGCTTGGGAGCGGGGGGGCACGAGACCCAGTACTTC. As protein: CASSLGAGGHETQYF.

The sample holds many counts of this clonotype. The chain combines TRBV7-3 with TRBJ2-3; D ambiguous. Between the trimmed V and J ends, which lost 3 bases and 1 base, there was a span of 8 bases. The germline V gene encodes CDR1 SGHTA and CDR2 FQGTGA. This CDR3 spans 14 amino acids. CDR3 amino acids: CASSLYGGTDTQYF. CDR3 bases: TGTGCCAGCAGCTTGTATGGGGGCACAGATACGCAGTATTTT. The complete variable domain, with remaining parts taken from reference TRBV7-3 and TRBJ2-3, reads GAGVSQTPSNKVTEKGKYVELRCDPISGHTALYWYRQSLGQGPEFLIYFQGTGAADDSGLPNDRFFAVRPEGSVSTLKIQRTERGDSAVYLCASSLYGGTDTQYFGPGTRLTVL.

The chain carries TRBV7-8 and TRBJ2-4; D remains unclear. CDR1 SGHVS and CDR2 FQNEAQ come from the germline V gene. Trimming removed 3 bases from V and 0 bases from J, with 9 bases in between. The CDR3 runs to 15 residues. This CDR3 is CASSFGSLAKNIQYF. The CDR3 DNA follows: TGTGCCAGCAGCTTTGGTAGTCTAGCCAAAAACATTCAGTACTTC.

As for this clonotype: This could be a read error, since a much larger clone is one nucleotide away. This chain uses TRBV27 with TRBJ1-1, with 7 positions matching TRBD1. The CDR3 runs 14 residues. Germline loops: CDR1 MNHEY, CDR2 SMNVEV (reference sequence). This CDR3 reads CVSSLSRDSAEAFF. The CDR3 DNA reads TGTGTCAGCAGTCTCTCCCGGGACAGCGCTGAAGCTTTCTTT.

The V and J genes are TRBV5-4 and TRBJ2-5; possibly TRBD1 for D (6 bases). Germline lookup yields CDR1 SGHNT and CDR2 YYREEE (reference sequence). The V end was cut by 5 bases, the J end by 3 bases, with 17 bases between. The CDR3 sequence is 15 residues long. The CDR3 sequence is CASSRRQDLKETQYF. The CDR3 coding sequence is TGTGCCAGCAGTCGAAGACAGGATCTTAAAGAGACCCAGTACTTC.

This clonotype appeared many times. In DNA, the CDR3 is TGTGCCAGCAGTTCCCACAGTTGGGGCGGCGACACCGGGGAGCTGTTTTTT. It encodes CASSSHSWGGDTGELFF. This chain links TRBV12-3 or TRBV12-4 with TRBJ2-2; D is perhaps TRBD1 (5 bases). Trimming removed 4 bases from V and 3 bases from J, with 18 bases in between. The CDR3 totals 17 residues.

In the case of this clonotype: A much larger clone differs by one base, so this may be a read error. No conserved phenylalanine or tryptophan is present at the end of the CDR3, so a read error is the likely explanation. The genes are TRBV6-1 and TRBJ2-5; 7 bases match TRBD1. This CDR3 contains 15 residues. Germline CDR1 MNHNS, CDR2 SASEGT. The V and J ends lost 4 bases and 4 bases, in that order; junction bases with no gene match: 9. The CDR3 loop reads CASSGLTGFGETQYL. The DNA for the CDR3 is TGTGCCAGCAGTGGGTTGACAGGGTTTGGAGAGACCCAGTACCTC.

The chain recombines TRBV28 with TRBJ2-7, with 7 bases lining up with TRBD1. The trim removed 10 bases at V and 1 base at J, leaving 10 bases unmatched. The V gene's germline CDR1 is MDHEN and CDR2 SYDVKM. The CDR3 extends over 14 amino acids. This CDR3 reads CATETGEISYEQYF. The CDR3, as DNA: TGTGCCACCGAAACAGGGGAGATTTCCTACGAGCAGTACTTC.

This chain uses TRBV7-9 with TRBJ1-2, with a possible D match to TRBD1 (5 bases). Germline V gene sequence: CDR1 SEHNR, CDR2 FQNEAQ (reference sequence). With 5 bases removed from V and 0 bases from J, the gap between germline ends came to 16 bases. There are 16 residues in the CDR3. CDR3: CASSPIPSGTNYGYTF. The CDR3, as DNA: TGTGCCAGCAGCCCCATACCGTCAGGGACTAACTATGGCTACACCTTC.

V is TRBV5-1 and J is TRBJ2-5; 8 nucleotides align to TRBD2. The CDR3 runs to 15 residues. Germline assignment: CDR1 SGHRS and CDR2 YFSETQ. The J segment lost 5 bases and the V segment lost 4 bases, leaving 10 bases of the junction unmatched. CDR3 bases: TGCGCCAGCAGCAACCCGGGACTAGATTTGGAGACCCAGTACTTC. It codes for CASSNPGLDLETQYF.